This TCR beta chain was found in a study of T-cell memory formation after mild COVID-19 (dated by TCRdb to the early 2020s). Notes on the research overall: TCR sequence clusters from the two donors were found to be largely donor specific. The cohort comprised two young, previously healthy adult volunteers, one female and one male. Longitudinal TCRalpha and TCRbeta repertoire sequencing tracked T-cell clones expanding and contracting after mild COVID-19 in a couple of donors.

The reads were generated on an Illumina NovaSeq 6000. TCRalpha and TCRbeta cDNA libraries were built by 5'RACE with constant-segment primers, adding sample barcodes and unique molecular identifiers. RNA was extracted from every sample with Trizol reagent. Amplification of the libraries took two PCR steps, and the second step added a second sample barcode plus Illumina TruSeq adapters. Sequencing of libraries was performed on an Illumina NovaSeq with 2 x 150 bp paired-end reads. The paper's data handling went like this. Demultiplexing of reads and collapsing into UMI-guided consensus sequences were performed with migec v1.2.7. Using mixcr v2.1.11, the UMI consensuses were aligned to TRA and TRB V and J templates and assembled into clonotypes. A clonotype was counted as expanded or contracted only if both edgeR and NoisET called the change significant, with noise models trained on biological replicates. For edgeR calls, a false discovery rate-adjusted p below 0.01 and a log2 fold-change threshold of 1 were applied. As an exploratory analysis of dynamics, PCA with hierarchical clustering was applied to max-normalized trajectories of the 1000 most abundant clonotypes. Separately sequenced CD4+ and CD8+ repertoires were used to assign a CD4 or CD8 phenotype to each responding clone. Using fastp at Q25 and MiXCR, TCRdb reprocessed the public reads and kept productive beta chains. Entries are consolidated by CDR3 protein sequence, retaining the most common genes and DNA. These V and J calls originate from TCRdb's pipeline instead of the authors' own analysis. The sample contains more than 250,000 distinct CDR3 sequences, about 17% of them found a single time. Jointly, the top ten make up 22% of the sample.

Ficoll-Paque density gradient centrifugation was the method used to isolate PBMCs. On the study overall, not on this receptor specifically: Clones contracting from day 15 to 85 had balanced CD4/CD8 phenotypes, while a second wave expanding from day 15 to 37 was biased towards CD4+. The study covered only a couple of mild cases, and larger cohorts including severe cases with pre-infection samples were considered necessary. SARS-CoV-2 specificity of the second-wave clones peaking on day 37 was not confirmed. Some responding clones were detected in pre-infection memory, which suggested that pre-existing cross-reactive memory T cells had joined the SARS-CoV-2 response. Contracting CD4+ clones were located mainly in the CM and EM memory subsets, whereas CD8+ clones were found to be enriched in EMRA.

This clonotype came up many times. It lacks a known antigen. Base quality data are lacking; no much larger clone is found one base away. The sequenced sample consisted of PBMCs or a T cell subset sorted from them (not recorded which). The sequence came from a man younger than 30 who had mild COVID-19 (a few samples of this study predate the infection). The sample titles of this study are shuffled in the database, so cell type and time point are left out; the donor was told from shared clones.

CDR3 loop: CASSPPLTRGEQFF. The base sequence is TGTGCCAGCAGTCCCCCGCTCACTAGAGGTGAGCAGTTCTTC. This sequence uses TRBV12-3 or TRBV12-4 and TRBJ2-1; TRBD2 is a weak D gene call, 5 bases matching. CDR3 length: 14 amino acids, cysteine to phenylalanine. The only DNA kept is the CDR3, 42 bases in frame from the first base. At the junction V is shortened by 5 bases and J by 9 bases, with 17 bases in between.